Listed here are 8 T cell receptor beta chains from one sample, sequenced in a study of cytomegalovirus exposure and HLA in healthy donors. Primers included in the PCR were 60 Vbeta and 13 Jbeta primers. TCRdb's copy holds only in-frame clones and misses some; the assay was immunoSEQ multiplex PCR. The sample has fewer than 200,000 clones, roughly 75% seen once. Sequenced sample: PBMCs. The receptors shown here come from a middle-aged man in good health and CMV-seronegative.

The rearrangement uses TRBV5-1 and TRBJ2-2; 8 nucleotides agree with TRBD2. V lost 1 base, J lost 2 bases, and 4 bases stayed unmatched. Per the germline V gene, CDR1 is SGHRS and CDR2 is YFSETQ. The CDR3 consists of 16 residues. CDR3: CASSLTSGSNTGELFF. The CDR3 DNA follows: TGCGCCAGCAGCTTGACTAGCGGCTCCAACACCGGGGAGCTGTTTTTT.

The chain couples TRBV5-4 to TRBJ2-5, with 11 bases aligning to TRBD1. CDR1 SGHNT and CDR2 YYREEE come from the germline V gene (reference sequence). With 3 bases clipped from V and 4 bases from J, the junction kept 2 bases outside the gene matches. The CDR3 covers 14 residues. Written as DNA, the CDR3 is TGTGCCAGCAGCTCGGACAGGGGGCGAGAGACCCAGTACTTC. Its translation is CASSSDRGRETQYF.

The chain combines TRBV27 with TRBJ1-1, with D perhaps TRBD1 (5 bases). Germline CDR1 MNHEY, CDR2 SMNVEV (reference sequence). The ends were cut back, 4 bases at V and 4 bases at J, with 25 bases in the middle. The length of the CDR3 is 18 residues. Written as DNA, the CDR3 is TGTGCCAGCAGTTCCTACAAGCTGGACAAAAGGAGTTCCACTGAAGCTTTCTTT. Its protein product is CASSSYKLDKRSSTEAFF.

The rearrangement uses TRBV18 and TRBJ1-1; perhaps TRBD1 as D (5 bases). The length of the CDR3 is 13 residues. Germline V gives CDR1 KGHSH, CDR2 LQKENI. The germline V and J ends were trimmed by 5 bases and 4 bases, with 11 bases remaining between them. The CDR3 sequence: CASSKDKGTEAFF. In DNA form, the CDR3 reads TGTGCCAGCTCAAAGGACAAGGGCACTGAAGCTTTCTTT. Full variable domain (rest looked up from reference TRBV18 and TRBJ1-1): NAGVMQNPRHLVRRRGQEARLRCSPMKGHSHVYWYRQLPEEGLKFMVYLQKENIIDESGMPKERFSAEFPKEGPSILRIQQVVRGDSAAYFCASSKDKGTEAFFGQGTRLTVV.

The rearrangement joins TRBV9 to TRBJ2-2; D is undetermined. This CDR3 region has 15 residues. The ends were cut back, 4 bases at V and 0 bases at J, with 10 bases in the middle. Germline loops: CDR1 SGDLS, CDR2 YYNGEE. In DNA, the CDR3 is TGTGCCAGCAGCCCCCGCTATGCGAACACCGGGGAGCTGTTTTTT. As protein: CASSPRYANTGELFF.

The CDR3 nucleotides read TGTGCCAGCAGCTTTTCTAGCGGGAGGATCTACAATGAGCAGTTCTTC. It yields the protein CASSFSSGRIYNEQFF. V and J are TRBV5-8 and TRBJ2-1; 11 nucleotides line up with TRBD2. Germline V gene sequence: CDR1 SGHTS, CDR2 YDEGEE. Trimming cost V 2 bases and J 3 bases; bases outside gene matches: 4. The CDR3 contains 16 residues.

The table lists this clone with a few counts. V gene TRBV25-1 combines with J gene TRBJ2-5, with 10 bases matching TRBD1. The germline gives CDR1 MGHDK, CDR2 SYGVNS. The CDR3 runs 15 residues. Unmatched junction bases numbered 7, after V lost 4 bases and J lost 5 bases. The CDR3 DNA is TGTGCCAGCAGTGGATCGACAGGGGGCGGTGAGACCCAGTACTTC. Amino acids: CASSGSTGGGETQYF. The whole variable domain, remainder taken from reference TRBV25-1 and TRBJ2-5, is EADIYQTPRYLVIGTGKKITLECSQTMGHDKMYWYQQDPGMELHLIHYSYGVNSTEKGDLSSESTVSRIRTEHFPLTLESARPSHTSQYLCASSGSTGGGETQYFGPGTRLLVL.

This chain joins TRBV11-3 and TRBJ1-1; tentatively, D is TRBD1 (5 bases). The V and J ends lost 5 bases and 5 bases respectively, with 15 bases between them. Germline CDR1 SGHNT, CDR2 YENEEA. The CDR3 sequence is 14 residues long. The CDR3 loop is CASSPERGGTEAFF. CDR3 bases: TGTGCCAGCAGCCCTGAACGGGGGGGTACTGAAGCTTTCTTT.